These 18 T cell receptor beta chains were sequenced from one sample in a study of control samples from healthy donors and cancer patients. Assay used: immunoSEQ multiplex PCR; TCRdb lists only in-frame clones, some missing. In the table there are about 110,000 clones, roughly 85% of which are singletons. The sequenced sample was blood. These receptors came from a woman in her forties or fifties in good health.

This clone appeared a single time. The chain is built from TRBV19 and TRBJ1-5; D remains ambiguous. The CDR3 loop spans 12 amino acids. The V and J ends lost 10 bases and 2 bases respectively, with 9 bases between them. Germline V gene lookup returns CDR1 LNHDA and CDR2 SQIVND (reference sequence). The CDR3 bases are TGTGCCACTGGCGAAGGCAATCAGCCCCAGCATTTT. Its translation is CATGEGNQPQHF. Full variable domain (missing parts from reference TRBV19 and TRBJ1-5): DGGITQSPKYLFRKEGQNVTLSCEQNLNHDAMYWYRQDPGQGLRLIYYSQIVNDFQKGDIAEGYSVSREKKESFPLTVTSAQKNPTAFYLCATGEGNQPQHFGDGTRLSIL.

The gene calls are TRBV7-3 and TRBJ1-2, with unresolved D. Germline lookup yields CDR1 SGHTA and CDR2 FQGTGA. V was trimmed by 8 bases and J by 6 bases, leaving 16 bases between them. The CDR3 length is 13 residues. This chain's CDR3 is CASSQGPEHGYTF. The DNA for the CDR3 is TGTGCCAGCTCTCAAGGACCGGAACATGGCTACACCTTC.

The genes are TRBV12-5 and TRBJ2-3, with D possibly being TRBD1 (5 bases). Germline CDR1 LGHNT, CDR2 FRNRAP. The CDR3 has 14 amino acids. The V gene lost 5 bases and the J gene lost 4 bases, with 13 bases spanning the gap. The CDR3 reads CASGLQDFPDTQYF. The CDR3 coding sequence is TGTGCTAGTGGTCTACAGGATTTCCCAGATACGCAGTATTTT. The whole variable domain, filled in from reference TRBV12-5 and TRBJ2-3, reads DARVTQTPRHKVTEMGQEVTMRCQPILGHNTVFWYRQTMMQGLELLAYFRNRAPLDDSGMPKDRFSAEMPDATLATLKIQPSEPRDSAVYFCASGLQDFPDTQYFGPGTRLTVL.

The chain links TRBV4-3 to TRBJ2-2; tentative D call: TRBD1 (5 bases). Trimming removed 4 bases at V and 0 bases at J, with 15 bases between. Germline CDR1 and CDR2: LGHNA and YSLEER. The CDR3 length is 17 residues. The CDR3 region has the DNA TGCGCCAGCAGCCCCGCCTGGGGCAGTCCGAACACCGGGGAGCTGTTTTTT. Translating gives CASSPAWGSPNTGELFF.

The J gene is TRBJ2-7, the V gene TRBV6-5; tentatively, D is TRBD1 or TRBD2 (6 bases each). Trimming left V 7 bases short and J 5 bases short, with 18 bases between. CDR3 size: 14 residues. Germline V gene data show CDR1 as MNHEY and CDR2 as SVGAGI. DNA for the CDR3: TGTGCCAGCAAAAGGGGGGCAGTTTGGGACGAGCAGTACTTC. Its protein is CASKRGAVWDEQYF.

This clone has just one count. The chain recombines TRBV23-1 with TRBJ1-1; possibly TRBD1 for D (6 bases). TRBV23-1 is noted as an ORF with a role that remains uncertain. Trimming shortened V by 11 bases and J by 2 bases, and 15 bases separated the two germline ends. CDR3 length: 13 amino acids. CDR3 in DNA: TGCGCCGACCGAGGACAGCTAAACACTGAAGCTTTCTTT. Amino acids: CADRGQLNTEAFF.

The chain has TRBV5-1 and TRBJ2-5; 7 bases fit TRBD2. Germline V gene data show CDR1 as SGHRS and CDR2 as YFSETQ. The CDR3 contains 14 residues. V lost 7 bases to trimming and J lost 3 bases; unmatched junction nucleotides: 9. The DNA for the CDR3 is TGCGCCAGCGGCCCTCGGGGAGGGAAAGAGACCCAGTACTTC. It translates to CASGPRGGKETQYF.

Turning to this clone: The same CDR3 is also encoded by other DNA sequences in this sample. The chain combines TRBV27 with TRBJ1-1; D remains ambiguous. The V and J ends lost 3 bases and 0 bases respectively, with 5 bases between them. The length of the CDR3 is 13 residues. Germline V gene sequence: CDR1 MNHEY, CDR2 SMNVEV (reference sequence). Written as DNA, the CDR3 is TGTGCCAGCAGTTTGCAGTTGAACACTGAAGCTTTCTTT. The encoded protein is CASSLQLNTEAFF.

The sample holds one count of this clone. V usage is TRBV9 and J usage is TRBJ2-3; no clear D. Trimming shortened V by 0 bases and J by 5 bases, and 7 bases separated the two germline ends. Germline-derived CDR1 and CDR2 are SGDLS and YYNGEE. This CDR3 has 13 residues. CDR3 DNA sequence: TGTGCCAGCAGCGTAGATAAGGGAGATACGCAGTATTTT. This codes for CASSVDKGDTQYF.

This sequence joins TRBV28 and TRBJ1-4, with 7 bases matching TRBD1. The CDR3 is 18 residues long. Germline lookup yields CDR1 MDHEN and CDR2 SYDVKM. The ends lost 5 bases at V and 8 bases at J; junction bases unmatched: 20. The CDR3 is CASSPRSLNRGRSEKLFF. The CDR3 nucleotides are TGTGCCAGCAGTCCAAGAAGCCTAAACAGGGGCCGATCAGAAAAACTGTTTTTT. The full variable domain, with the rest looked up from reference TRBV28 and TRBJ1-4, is DVKVTQSSRYLVKRTGEKVFLECVQDMDHENMFWYRQDPGLGLRLIYFSYDVKMKEKGDIPEGYSVSREKKERFSLILESASTNQTSMYLCASSPRSLNRGRSEKLFFGSGTQLSVL.

CDR3 nucleotide sequence: TGTGCCACCAGTGCTAGGGGGAACACTGAAGCTTTCTTT. This translates into CATSARGNTEAFF. V is TRBV24-1 and J is TRBJ1-1, with D possibly TRBD1 on 5 matching bases. From germline, CDR1 is KGHDR and CDR2 SFDVKD. Trimming removed 5 bases from V and 1 base from J, with 7 bases in between. The CDR3 loop spans 13 amino acids.

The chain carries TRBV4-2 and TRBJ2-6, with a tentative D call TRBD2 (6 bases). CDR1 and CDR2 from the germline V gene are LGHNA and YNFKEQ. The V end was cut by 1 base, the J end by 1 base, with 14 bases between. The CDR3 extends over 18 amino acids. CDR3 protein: CASSQVLASLSGANVLTF. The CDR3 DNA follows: TGTGCCAGCAGCCAAGTACTAGCCTCCCTATCTGGGGCCAACGTCCTGACTTTC.

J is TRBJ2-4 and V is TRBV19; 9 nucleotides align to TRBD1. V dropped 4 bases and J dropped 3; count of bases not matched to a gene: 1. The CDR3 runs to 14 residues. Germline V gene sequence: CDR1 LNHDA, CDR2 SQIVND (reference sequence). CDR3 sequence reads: CASSRTGDKNIQYF. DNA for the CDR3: TGTGCCAGTAGTAGGACAGGGGACAAAAACATTCAGTACTTC.

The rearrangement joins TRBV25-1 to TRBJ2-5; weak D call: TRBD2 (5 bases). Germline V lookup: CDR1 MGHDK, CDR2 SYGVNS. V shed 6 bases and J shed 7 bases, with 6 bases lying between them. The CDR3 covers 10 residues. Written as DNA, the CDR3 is TGTGCCAGCAGGGCGGGGACCCAGTACTTC. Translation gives CASRAGTQYF.

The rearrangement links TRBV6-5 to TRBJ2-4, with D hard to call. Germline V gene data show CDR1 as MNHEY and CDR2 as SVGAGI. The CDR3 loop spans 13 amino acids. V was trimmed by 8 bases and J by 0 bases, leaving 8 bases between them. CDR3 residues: CASYGVAKNIQYF. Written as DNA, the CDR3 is TGTGCCAGCTATGGGGTAGCCAAAAACATTCAGTACTTC.

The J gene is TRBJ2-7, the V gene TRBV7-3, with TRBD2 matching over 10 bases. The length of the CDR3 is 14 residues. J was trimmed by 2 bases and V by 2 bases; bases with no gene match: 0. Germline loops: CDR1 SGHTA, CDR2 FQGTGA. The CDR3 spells CASSLLAGAYEQYF. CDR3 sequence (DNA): TGTGCCAGCAGCTTACTAGCGGGGGCCTACGAGCAGTACTTC.

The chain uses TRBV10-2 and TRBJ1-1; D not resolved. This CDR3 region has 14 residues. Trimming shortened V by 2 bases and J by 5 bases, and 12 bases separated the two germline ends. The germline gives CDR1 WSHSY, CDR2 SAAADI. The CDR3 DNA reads TGCGCCAGCAGTGAGGGAGGGAGTGGAACTGAAGCTTTCTTT. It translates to CASSEGGSGTEAFF.

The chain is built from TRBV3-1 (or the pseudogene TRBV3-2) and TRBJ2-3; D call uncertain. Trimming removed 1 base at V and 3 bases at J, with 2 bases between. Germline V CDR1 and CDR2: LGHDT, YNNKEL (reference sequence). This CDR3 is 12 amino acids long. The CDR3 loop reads CASSQVTDTQYF. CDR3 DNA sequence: TGTGCCAGCAGCCAAGTGACAGATACGCAGTATTTT.